This T cell receptor (beta chain) was identified during a study of blood T cell repertoires in COVID-19. About the research overall: Specimens from acute and convalescent COVID-19 originated in the United States, Italy and Spain.

Data came from immunoSEQ multiplex PCR; TCRdb stores just in-frame clones and leaves some out. The top ten hold approximately 7.5% of the sample, which has roughly 290,000 clones, 80% to 95% seen once. Germline CDR1 is ENHRY and CDR2 is SYGVKD. The V and J ends lost 4 bases and 3 bases respectively, with 16 bases between them. The length of the CDR3 is 16 residues. This clone was seen a single time. Sequenced sample: peripheral blood. This clonotype was obtained from a woman aged 25-40 years with COVID-19, enrolled during active disease. The chain employs TRBV10-3 and TRBJ2-1; D gene uncertain. The CDR3 spells CAISVGSGTDYNEQFF. CDR3 coding DNA: TGTGCCATCAGTGTAGGCTCAGGCACAGACTACAATGAGCAGTTCTTC.